The 11 T cell receptor beta chains below all came from one sample that was sequenced in a study of radiation and T cells in renal cell carcinoma. TCRdb keeps only in-frame clones here, not all; method: immunoSEQ multiplex PCR. Here the sample spans just over 95,000 clones, 84% being singletons. Time point denoted: blood 4 weeks post-SBRT, at nephrectomy. The sample's treatment: 15 Gy SBRT to primary tumor, nephrectomy 4 weeks later. The sample here was blood, taken from a patient whose treatment included radiotherapy and nephrectomy. The receptors stem from a man aged 55-75 years with renal cell carcinoma.

The chain recombines TRBV5-5 with TRBJ1-4, with D possibly being TRBD1 (5 bases). CDR3 length: 14 residues. V lost 6 bases and J 6 bases, leaving 15 bases between the germline ends. Germline assignment: CDR1 SGHKS and CDR2 YYEKEE (reference sequence). CDR3 loop: CASTREGADEKLFF. In DNA form, the CDR3 reads TGTGCCAGCACCAGGGAAGGGGCCGATGAAAAACTGTTTTTT.

The chain combines TRBV4-1 with TRBJ2-3; perhaps TRBD1 as D (8 bases). The V end lost 1 base, the J end lost 0 bases, and 23 bases lay between the germline ends. Germline-derived CDR1 and CDR2 are MGHRA and YSYEKL. The CDR3 is made up of 20 amino acids. CDR3 loop: CASSQVAGGISGSSTDTQYF. CDR3 sequence (DNA): TGCGCCAGCAGCCAAGTGGCAGGGGGCATTAGCGGGTCTAGCACAGATACGCAGTATTTT.

J is TRBJ2-5 and V is TRBV11-3; perhaps TRBD1 as D (5 bases). Germline CDR1 SGHNT, CDR2 YENEEA. V was trimmed by 5 bases and J by 1 base, leaving 11 bases between them. This CDR3 is built from 14 residues. CDR3 amino acids: CASSADRFQETQYF. Written as DNA, the CDR3 is TGTGCCAGCAGCGCTGACAGATTCCAAGAGACCCAGTACTTC.

This clone was seen a few times. The gene calls are TRBV29-1 and TRBJ2-1; 12 nucleotides agree with TRBD2. This CDR3 has 14 residues. The V segment lost 7 bases and the J segment 4 bases; nucleotides outside the gene matches: 5. Germline lookup yields CDR1 SQVTM and CDR2 ANQGSEA. Written as DNA, the CDR3 is TGCAGCGGTGCGACTAGCGGGAGTTACAATGAGCAGTTCTTC. It specifies CSGATSGSYNEQFF.

J is TRBJ2-5 and V is TRBV11-3; D ambiguous. The germline V and J ends were trimmed by 0 bases and 2 bases, with 19 bases remaining between them. The germline V gene encodes CDR1 SGHNT and CDR2 YENEEA. This CDR3 comprises 18 residues. CDR3 sequence (DNA): TGTGCCAGCAGCTTAGATCGCCGGATCTCTGGGCAACAAGAGACCCAGTACTTC. Its protein is CASSLDRRISGQQETQYF.

The chain has TRBV4-1 and TRBJ2-5, with a weak D call TRBD2 (5 bases). Per the germline V gene, CDR1 is MGHRA and CDR2 is YSYEKL. CDR3 size: 17 residues. Between the trimmed V and J ends, which lost 1 base and 6 bases, there was a span of 21 bases. In DNA form, the CDR3 reads TGCGCCAGCAGCCAAGGAGGGTCAGACTTCTCGAGGCAGACCCAGTACTTC. Translating it yields CASSQGGSDFSRQTQYF.

The CDR3 coding sequence is TGTGCCTGGAGTGTACTAATGGGCGGGGAGCTGTTTTTT. Translation: CAWSVLMGGELFF. The V call is TRBV30, the J call TRBJ2-2, with D hard to call. This CDR3 has 13 residues. V dropped 0 bases and J dropped 7 bases, with 9 bases sitting between them. Germline CDR1 reads GTSNPN; CDR2 reads SVGIG (reference sequence). The variable domain in full, completed from reference TRBV30 and TRBJ2-2, reads SQTIHQWPATLVQPVGSPLSLECTVEGTSNPNLYWYRQAAGRGLQLLFYSVGIGQISSEVPQNLSASRPQDRQFILSSKKLLLSDSGFYLCAWSVLMGGELFFGEGSRLTVL.

V usage is TRBV6-1 and J usage is TRBJ1-5; D gene unclear. This CDR3 has 13 amino acids. Trimming left V 3 bases short and J 3 bases short, with 6 bases between. Germline V lookup: CDR1 MNHNS, CDR2 SASEGT. This chain's CDR3 is CASSDRNNQPQHF. The DNA for the CDR3 is TGTGCCAGCAGTGACCGTAACAATCAGCCCCAGCATTTT.

This chain joins TRBV28 and TRBJ2-7, with 7 bases matching TRBD1. CDR3 length: 16 amino acids. Trimming took 4 bases from V and 4 from J; bases not matched to a gene: 13. Germline lookup yields CDR1 MDHEN and CDR2 SYDVKM. The CDR3: CASSSGTAIPTYEQYF. CDR3 nucleotides: TGTGCCAGCAGTTCCGGGACAGCGATCCCTACGTACGAGCAGTACTTC.

The chain has TRBV19 and TRBJ2-3; the match to TRBD2 covers 9 bases. Unmatched junction bases numbered 3, after V lost 6 bases and J lost 2 bases. CDR3 length: 14 amino acids. The germline V gene encodes CDR1 LNHDA and CDR2 SQIVND (reference sequence). For the CDR3, the DNA is TGTGCCAGTAGGAAGCGGGAGGCCACAGATACGCAGTATTTT. Translated: CASRKREATDTQYF.

This sequence joins TRBV5-6 and TRBJ2-7; 8 bases agree with TRBD1. Germline V gene data show CDR1 as SGHDT and CDR2 as YYEEEE. The CDR3 is made up of 14 amino acids. The J segment lost 3 bases and the V segment lost 0 bases, leaving 2 bases of the junction unmatched. The chain's CDR3 is CASSLGRGHYEQYF. DNA of the CDR3: TGTGCCAGCAGCTTGGGCAGGGGGCACTACGAGCAGTACTTC. Based on the CDR3 plus reference TRBV5-6 and TRBJ2-7, the full variable domain is DAGVTQSPTHLIKTRGQQVTLRCSPKSGHDTVSWYQQALGQGPQFIFQYYEEEERQRGNFPDRFSGHQFPNYSSELNVNALLLGDSALYLCASSLGRGHYEQYFGPGTRLTVT.